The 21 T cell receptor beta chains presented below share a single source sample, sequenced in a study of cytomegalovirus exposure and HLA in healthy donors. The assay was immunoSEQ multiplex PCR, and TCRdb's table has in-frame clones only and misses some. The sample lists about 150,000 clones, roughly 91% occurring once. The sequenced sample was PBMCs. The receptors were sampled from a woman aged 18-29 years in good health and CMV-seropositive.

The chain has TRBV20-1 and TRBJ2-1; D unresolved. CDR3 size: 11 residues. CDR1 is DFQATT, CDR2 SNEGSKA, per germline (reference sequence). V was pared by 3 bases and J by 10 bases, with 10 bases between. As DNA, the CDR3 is TGCAGTGCTAGTCCCCGGTACGAGCAGTTCTTC. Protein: CSASPRYEQFF.

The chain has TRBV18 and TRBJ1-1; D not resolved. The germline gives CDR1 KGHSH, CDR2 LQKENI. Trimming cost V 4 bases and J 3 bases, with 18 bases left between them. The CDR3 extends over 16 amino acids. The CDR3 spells CASSRSSSGGDTEAFF. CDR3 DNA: TGTGCCAGCTCACGCTCCTCTAGCGGAGGCGACACTGAAGCTTTCTTT.

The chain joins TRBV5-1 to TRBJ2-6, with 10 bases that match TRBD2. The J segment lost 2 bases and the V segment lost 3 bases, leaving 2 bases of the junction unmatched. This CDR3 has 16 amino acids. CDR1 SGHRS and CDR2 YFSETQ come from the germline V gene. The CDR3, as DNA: TGCGCCAGCAGCTCCCTAGCGGGAGCTGGGGCCAACGTCCTGACTTTC. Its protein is CASSSLAGAGANVLTF.

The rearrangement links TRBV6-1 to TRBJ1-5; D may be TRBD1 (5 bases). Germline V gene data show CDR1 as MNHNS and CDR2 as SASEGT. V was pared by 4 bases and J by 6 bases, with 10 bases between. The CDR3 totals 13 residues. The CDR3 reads CASSGGGTQPQHF. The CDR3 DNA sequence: TGTGCCAGCAGTGGGGGGGGGACTCAGCCCCAGCATTTT.

CDR3 in amino acids: CASSRDPGLAVVTQYF. CDR3 in DNA: TGCGCCAGCAGCCGCGACCCGGGACTAGCGGTCGTGACCCAGTACTTC. This chain connects TRBV4-1 to TRBJ2-5; 11 nucleotides align to TRBD2. The V gene end was trimmed by 4 bases and the J gene end by 7 bases; junction bases not matched to a gene: 11. The CDR3 has 16 residues. From germline, CDR1 is MGHRA and CDR2 YSYEKL.

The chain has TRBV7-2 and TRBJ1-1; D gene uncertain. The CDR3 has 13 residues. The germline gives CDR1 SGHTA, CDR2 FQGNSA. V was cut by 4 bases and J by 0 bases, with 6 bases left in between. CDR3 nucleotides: TGTGCCAGCAGCTCTTCTATGAACACTGAAGCTTTCTTT. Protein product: CASSSSMNTEAFF.

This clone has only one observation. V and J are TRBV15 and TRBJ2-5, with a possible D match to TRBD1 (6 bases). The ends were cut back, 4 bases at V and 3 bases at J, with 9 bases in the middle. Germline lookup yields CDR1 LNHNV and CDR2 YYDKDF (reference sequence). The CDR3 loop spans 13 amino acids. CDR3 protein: CATSTGVEETQYF. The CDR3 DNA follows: TGTGCCACCAGCACAGGGGTTGAAGAGACCCAGTACTTC.

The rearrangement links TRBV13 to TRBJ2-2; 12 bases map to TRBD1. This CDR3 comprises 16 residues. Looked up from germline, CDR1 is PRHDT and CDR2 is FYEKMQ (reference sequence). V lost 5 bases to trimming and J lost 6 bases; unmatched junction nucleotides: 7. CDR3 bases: TGTGCCAGCAGCCCTCCGGGACAGGGGGCCTCCGGGGAGCTGTTTTTT. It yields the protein CASSPPGQGASGELFF.

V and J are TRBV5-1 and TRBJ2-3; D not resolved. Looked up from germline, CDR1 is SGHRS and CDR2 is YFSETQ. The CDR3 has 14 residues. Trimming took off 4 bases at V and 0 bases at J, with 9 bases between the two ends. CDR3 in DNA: TGCGCCAGCAGCAGTGGCGGTAGCACAGATACGCAGTATTTT. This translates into CASSSGGSTDTQYF.

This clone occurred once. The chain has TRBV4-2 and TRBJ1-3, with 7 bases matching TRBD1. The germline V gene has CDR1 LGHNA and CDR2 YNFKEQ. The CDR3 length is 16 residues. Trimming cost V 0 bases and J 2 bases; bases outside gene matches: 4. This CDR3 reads CASSQDGQDPGNTIYF. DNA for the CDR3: TGTGCCAGCAGCCAAGATGGACAGGACCCTGGAAACACCATATATTTT.

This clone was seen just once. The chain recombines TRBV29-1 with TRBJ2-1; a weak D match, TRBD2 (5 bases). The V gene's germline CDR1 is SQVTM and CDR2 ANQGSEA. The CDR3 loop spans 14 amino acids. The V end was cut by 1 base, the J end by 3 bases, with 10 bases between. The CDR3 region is CSVEGSDNYNEQFF. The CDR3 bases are TGCAGCGTTGAAGGTAGCGACAACTACAATGAGCAGTTCTTC.

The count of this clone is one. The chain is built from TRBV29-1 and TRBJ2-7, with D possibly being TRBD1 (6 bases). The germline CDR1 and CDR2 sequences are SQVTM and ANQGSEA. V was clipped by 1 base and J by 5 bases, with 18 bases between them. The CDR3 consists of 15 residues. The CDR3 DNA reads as TGCAGCGTTGAAGTGGGGCAACAGGGTGACGACGAGCAGTACTTC. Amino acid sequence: CSVEVGQQGDDEQYF.

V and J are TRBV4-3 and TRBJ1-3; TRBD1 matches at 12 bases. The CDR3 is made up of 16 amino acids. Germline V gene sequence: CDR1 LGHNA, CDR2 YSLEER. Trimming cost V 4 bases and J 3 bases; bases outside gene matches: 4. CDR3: CASSPGQGASGNTIYF. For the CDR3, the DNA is TGCGCCAGCAGCCCGGGACAGGGGGCTAGTGGAAACACCATATATTTT.

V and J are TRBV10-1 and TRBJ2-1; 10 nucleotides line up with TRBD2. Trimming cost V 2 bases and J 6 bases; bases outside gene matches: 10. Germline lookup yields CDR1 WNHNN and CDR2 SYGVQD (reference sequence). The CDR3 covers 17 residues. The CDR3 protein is CASSEHRTSGRANEQFF. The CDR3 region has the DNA TGCGCCAGCAGTGAGCACCGGACTAGCGGACGGGCCAATGAGCAGTTCTTC.

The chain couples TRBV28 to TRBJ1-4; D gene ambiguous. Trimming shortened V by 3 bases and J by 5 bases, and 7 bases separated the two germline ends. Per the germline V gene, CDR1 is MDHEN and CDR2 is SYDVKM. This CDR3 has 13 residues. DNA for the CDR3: TGTGCCAGCAGTTTCGACACCAATGAAAAACTGTTTTTT. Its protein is CASSFDTNEKLFF. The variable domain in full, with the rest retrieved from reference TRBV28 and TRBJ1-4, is DVKVTQSSRYLVKRTGEKVFLECVQDMDHENMFWYRQDPGLGLRLIYFSYDVKMKEKGDIPEGYSVSREKKERFSLILESASTNQTSMYLCASSFDTNEKLFFGSGTQLSVL.

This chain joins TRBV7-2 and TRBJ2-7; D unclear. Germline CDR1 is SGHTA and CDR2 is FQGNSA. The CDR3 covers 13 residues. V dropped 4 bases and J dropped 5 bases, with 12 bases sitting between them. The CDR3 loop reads CASSSPGRNEQYF. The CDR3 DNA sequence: TGTGCCAGCAGCTCACCTGGGCGTAACGAGCAGTACTTC.

The CDR3 DNA reads TGCGCCAGCAGCTTGCTATTAGCAGAGACCCAGTACTTC. Translated, it gives CASSLLLAETQYF. The chain joins TRBV5-1 to TRBJ2-5; D is ambiguous. Trimming stripped 1 base from V and 4 bases from J, with 8 bases between. The CDR3 extends over 13 amino acids. Looked up from germline, CDR1 is SGHRS and CDR2 is YFSETQ.

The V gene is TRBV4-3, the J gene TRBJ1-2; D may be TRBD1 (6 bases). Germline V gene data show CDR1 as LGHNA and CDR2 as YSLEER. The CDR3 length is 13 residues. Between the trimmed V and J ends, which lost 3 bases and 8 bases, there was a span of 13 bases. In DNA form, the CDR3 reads TGCGCCAGCAGCCAGAAAAACAGGGAAGGCTACACCTTC. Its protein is CASSQKNREGYTF.

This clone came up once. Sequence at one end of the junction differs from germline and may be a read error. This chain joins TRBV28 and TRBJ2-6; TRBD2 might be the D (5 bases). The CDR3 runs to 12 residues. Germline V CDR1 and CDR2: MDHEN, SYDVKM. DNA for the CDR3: TGTGCCAGCAGTTCCGGGGTCAACGTCCTGACTTTC. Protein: CASSSGVNVLTF. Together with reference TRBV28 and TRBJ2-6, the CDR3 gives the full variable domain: DVKVTQSSRYLVKRTGEKVFLECVQDMDHENMFWYRQDPGLGLRLIYFSYDVKMKEKGDIPEGYSVSREKKERFSLILESASTNQTSMYLCASSSGVNVLTFGAGSRLTVL.

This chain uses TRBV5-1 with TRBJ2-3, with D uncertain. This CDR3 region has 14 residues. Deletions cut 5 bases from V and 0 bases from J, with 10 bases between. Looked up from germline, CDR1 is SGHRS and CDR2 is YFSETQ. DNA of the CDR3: TGCGCCAGCAGACCGCGAGAGAGCACAGATACGCAGTATTTT. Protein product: CASRPRESTDTQYF.

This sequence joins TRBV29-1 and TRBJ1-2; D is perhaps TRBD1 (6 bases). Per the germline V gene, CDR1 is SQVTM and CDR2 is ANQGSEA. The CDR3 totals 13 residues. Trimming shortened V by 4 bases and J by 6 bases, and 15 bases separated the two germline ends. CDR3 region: CSVVPEAGDGYTF. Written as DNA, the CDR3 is TGCAGCGTTGTTCCAGAGGCAGGGGATGGCTACACCTTC.